The sequence of this TCR beta chain was determined in a study of OX40 agonist ivuxolimab in advanced cancers. Trimming left V 0 bases short and J 4 bases short, with 10 bases between. The CDR3 contains 14 residues. CDR1 and CDR2 (germline): MGHRA, YSYEKL. Assay used: immunoSEQ multiplex PCR; TCRdb lists only in-frame clones, some missing. The data hold approximately 18,000 clones, with about two thirds observed a single time. The chain recombines TRBV4-1 with TRBJ2-7; D is ambiguous. Sample: CD4+ or CD8+ T cells sorted from blood, taken in a trial of the OX40 agonist ivuxolimab. The receptor was derived from an adult with an advanced solid tumor such as melanoma, head and neck, liver or kidney cancer. CDR3 loop: CASSQDTGWYEQYF. CDR3 bases: TGCGCCAGCAGCCAAGATACCGGGTGGTACGAGCAGTACTTC.